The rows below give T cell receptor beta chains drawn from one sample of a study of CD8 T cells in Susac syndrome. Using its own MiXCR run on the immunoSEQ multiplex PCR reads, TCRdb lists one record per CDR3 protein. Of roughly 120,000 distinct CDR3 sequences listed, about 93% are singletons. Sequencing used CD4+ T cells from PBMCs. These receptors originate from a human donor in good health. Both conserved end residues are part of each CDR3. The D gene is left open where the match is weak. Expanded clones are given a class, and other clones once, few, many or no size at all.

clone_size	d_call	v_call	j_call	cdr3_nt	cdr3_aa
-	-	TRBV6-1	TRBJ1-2	TGTGCCAGCAGTCAGGGAACAATCACAATTGCCTATGGCTACACCTTC	CASSQGTITIAYGYTF
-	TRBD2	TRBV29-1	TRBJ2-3	TGCAGCGTTGTTGGACTAGCGGGTCCGGATACGCAGTATTTT	CSVVGLAGPDTQYF
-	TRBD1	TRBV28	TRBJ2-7	TGTGCCAGCACCGGTGGGACAGACTTCCACGAGCAGTACTTC	CASTGGTDFHEQYF
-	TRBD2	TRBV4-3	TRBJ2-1	TGCGCCAGCAGCCAAGTACTGGGACTGGCGGGAGCAAACAATGAGCAGTTCTTC	CASSQVLGLAGANNEQFF
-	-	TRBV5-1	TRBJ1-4	TGCGCCAGCAGGCCCATTCCGGGACAAAATGAAAAACTGTTTTTT	CASRPIPGQNEKLFF
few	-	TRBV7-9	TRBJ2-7	TGTGCCAGCAGCTTAGAATTCGGGGATTCTACGGAGCAGTACTTC	CASSLEFGDSTEQYF
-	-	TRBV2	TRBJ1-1	TGTGCCAGCAGTGAAAGCAGCTGGAACACTGAAGCTTTCTTT	CASSESSWNTEAFF
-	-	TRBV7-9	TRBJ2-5	TGTGCCAGCAGCGTCGAGTTAAGCCTTCAGAAGACCCAGTACTTC	CASSVELSLQKTQYF
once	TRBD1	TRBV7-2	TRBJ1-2	TGTGCCAGCAGCTCGCCGGGGACAGCTAATGCTTATGGCTACACCTTC	CASSSPGTANAYGYTF
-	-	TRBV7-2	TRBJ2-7	TGTGCCAGCAGCCCACGGCCCCAGGGGTCGGGCGAGCAGTACTTC	CASSPRPQGSGEQYF
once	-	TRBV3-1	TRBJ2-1	TGTGCCAGCAGCCGGGGACTCCTCAATGAGCAGTTCTTC	CASSRGLLNEQFF
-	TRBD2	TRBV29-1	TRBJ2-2	TGCAGCGTGGGGGGGGGTGACACCGGGGAGCTGTTTTTT	CSVGGGDTGELFF
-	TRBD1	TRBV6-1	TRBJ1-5	TGTGCCAGCAAGAAACAGGGGAGCAATCAGCCCCAGCATTTT	CASKKQGSNQPQHF
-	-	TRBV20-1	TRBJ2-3	TGCAGTGCTAGCCTGGGGGCAGGAGATACGCAGTATTTT	CSASLGAGDTQYF
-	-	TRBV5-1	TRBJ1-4	TGCGCCAGCAGCATGGACGTAAATGAAAAACTGTTTTTT	CASSMDVNEKLFF
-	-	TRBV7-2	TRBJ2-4	TGTGCCAGCAGCCCGAGGCTCGGGCGGCTAGCCAAAAACATTCAGTACTTC	CASSPRLGRLAKNIQYF
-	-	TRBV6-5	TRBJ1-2	TGTGCCAGCAAGACAGGTAGCGGCTATGGCTACACCTTC	CASKTGSGYGYTF
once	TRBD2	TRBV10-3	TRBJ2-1	TGTGCCATCAGTGAGGAGCGGGGGGACAATGAGCAGTTCTTC	CAISEERGDNEQFF
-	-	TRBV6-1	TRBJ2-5	TGTGCCAGCAGGGCAGATGTCGGGTCGGCGCGGTCCGGGGAGACCCAGTACTTC	CASRADVGSARSGETQYF
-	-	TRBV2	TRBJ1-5	TGTGCCAGCAGTCGGGACGGCAATAGCAATCAGCCCCAGCATTTT	CASSRDGNSNQPQHF
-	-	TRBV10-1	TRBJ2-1	TGCGCCAGCAGAAGGGACAACTACAATGAGCAGTTCTTC	CASRRDNYNEQFF
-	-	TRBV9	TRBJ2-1	TGTGCCAGCAGCGTAGACCCAGGGTACAATGAGCAGTTCTTC	CASSVDPGYNEQFF
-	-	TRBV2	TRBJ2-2	TGTGCCAGCACGCAGGGGGGGGAGCTGTTTTTT	CASTQGGELFF
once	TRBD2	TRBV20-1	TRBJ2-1	TGCAGTGCCTCACTAGCGGGAGCACCCGATGAGCAGTTCTTC	CSASLAGAPDEQFF
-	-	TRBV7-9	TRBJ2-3	TGTGCCCAAAGCGAGGGGGGAGTTGCCGATACGCAGTATTTT	CAQSEGGVADTQYF
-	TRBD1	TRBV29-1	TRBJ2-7	TGCAGCGTTGTCCGGGACAGGGACGGCGAGCAGTACTTC	CSVVRDRDGEQYF
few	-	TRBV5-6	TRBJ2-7	TGTGCCAGCAGCTTTCAAGGGTGGAACGAGCAGTACTTC	CASSFQGWNEQYF
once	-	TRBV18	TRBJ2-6	TGTGCCAGCTCACCACCGAATAGGTCTGGGGCCAACGTCCTGACTTTC	CASSPPNRSGANVLTF
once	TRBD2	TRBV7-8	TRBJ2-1	TGTGCCAGCAGCTCCACCGAACTAGCGGGAGGCGGCGGTGAGCAGTTCTTC	CASSSTELAGGGGEQFF
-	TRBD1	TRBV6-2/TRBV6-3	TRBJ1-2	TGTGCCAGCAGTTTCGACAGGGTGGCCCCCGCGCATGGCTACACCTTC	CASSFDRVAPAHGYTF
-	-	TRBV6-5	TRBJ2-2	TGTGCCAGCAGTTACCCGGGACAAACGAACACCGGGGAGCTGTTTTTT	CASSYPGQTNTGELFF
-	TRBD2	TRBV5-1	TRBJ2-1	TGCGCCAGCAGCCTCGGACTAGCGGGAGGGCCGAATGAGCAGTTCTTC	CASSLGLAGGPNEQFF
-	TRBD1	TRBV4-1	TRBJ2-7	TGCGCCAGCAGCCAGGTGGGACAGGTCCGATACGAGCAGTACTTC	CASSQVGQVRYEQYF
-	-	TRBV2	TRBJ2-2	TGTGCCAGCGCATACAGGGACACCGGGGAGCTGTTTTTT	CASAYRDTGELFF
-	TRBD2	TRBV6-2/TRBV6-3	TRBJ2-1	TGTGCCAGCAGTCGACTAGCGGGAGCCAATGAGCAGTTCTTC	CASSRLAGANEQFF
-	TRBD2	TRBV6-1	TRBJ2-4	TGTGCCAGCAGTGAAGGCGGGGGGACGGCCAAAAACATTCAGTACTTC	CASSEGGGTAKNIQYF
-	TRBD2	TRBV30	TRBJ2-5	TGTGCCTGGGCCCGAGGGACTAGCGGCGAGACCCAGTACTTC	CAWARGTSGETQYF
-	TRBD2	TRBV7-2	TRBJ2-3	TGTGCCAGCAGCCTCGGGGGGTTCACAGATACGCAGTATTTT	CASSLGGFTDTQYF
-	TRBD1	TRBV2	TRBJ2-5	TGTGCCAGCAGTGTGGGACAGGGGGCGGTGACCCAGTACTTC	CASSVGQGAVTQYF
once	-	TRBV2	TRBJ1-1	TGTGCCAGCAGTAGGGGGGCGGGCACTGAAGCTTTCTTT	CASSRGAGTEAFF
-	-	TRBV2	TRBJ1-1	TGTGCCAGCAGTTACAGTAGGAACACTGAAGCTTTCTTT	CASSYSRNTEAFF
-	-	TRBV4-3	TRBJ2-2	TGCGCCAGCAGCGCTCCGGGACGTACTAGGGTCGGGGAGCTGTTTTTT	CASSAPGRTRVGELFF
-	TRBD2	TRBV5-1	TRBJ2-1	TGCGCCAGCAGCTCATTAGCGGGAGGGCCTCGGAATGAGCAGTTCTTC	CASSSLAGGPRNEQFF
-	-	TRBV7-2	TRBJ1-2	TGTGCCAGCAGCCTGACTCCATTGACAGGTGCCTTTAACTATGGCTACACCTTC	CASSLTPLTGAFNYGYTF
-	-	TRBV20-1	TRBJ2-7	TGCAGGGCGAAAACAGGAACCTACGAGCAGTACTTC	CRAKTGTYEQYF
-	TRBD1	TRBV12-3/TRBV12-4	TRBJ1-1	TGTGCCAGCAGTTACACAGGGGTAGGCACTGAAGCTTTCTTT	CASSYTGVGTEAFF
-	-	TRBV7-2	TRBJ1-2	TGTGCCAGCAGCTTAGACGGCGGCTACACCTTC	CASSLDGGYTF
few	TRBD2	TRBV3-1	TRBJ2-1	TGTGCCAGCAGCCAAACTAGCGGCTCCTACAATGAGCAGTTCTTC	CASSQTSGSYNEQFF
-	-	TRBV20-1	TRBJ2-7	TGCAGTGCTGCGACTATGGGGTCGGCCTACGAGCAGTACTTC	CSAATMGSAYEQYF
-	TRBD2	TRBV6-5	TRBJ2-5	TGTGCCAGCAGTCTTAGCGGGAGAGGAGAGACCCAGTACTTC	CASSLSGRGETQYF
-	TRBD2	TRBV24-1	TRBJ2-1	TGTGCCACCAGTGCGGGACTAGCGGGAAAAAGGAATGAGCAGTTCTTC	CATSAGLAGKRNEQFF
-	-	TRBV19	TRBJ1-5	TGTGCCAGTAGTACAGGACGGAGCAATCAGCCCCAGCATTTT	CASSTGRSNQPQHF
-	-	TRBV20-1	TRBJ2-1	TGCAGTGCTAGTCCGGGACCCACTCAACAGTTCTTC	CSASPGPTQQFF
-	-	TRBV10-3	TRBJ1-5	TGTGCCATCACCCCGAATCCTTGGGAGTCGCCCCAGCATTTT	CAITPNPWESPQHF